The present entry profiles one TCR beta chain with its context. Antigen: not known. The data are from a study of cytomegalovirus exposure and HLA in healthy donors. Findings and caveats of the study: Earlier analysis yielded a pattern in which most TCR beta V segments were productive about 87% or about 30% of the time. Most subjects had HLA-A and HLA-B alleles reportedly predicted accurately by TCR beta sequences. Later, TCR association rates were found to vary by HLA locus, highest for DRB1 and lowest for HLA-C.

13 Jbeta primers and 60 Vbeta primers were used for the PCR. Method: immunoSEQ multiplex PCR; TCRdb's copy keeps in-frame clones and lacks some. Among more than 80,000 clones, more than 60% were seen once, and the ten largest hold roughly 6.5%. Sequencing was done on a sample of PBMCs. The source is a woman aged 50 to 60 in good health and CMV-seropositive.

The CDR3 DNA is TGTGCCAGCAGCTTGGTTGTGCAGCTGGGACAGGACGAGCAGTACTTC. It translates to CASSLVVQLGQDEQYF. The rearrangement uses TRBV5-4 and TRBJ2-5; 8 bases align to TRBD1. The J call may be mistaken, given a closer DNA end match to TRBJ2-7. Germline assignment: CDR1 SGHNT and CDR2 YYREEE (reference sequence). This CDR3 contains 16 residues.